The clone carrying this T cell receptor beta chain was seen repeatedly, ten times or more. Antigen unknown. This may stem from a read error, because a much larger clone lies one nucleotide away. Per sample, at least 6 micrograms of total RNA were extracted. PCR was performed a second time for roughly 7 to 11 cycles using a sample-barcoded 5' primer and a J-beta primer mix. From the 5' RACE reads, TCRdb called clonotypes with MiXCR, one entry per CDR3 protein. The sample records 550,000 to 800,000 distinct CDR3 sequences, about 34% being singletons. The record originates from a study of blood T cells in healthy people across ages. Points from the study as a whole: Among T cells, TCR beta diversity per million cells dropped roughly linearly as age rose. Naive CD4+ cells and diversity were both higher in long-lived donors than in aged donors. Expanded clonotype shifts may have been confounded, as the donors had an unknown CMV status.

The CDR3 covers 14 residues. Germline assignment: CDR1 SGHRS and CDR2 YFSETQ. With 3 bases removed from V and 15 bases from J, the gap between germline ends came to 22 bases. The receptor was derived from a woman older than 75 in good health. Material: blood. The J gene is TRBJ2-1, the V gene TRBV5-1, with D maybe TRBD2 (7 bases). The CDR3 here is CASSWDGGASFPFF. The CDR3 DNA sequence: TGCGCCAGCAGCTGGGATGGGGGGGCCTCTTTTCCGTTCTTC.